A selection of T cell receptor beta chains follows, all from one sample in a study of shared clonotypes between healthy human individuals. Some clones are missing from TCRdb's copy, which holds only in-frame ones; the method was immunoSEQ multiplex PCR. The repertoire has around 560,000 clones, 85% to 95% of them found once; the top ten carry about 0.11%. What was sequenced was naive CD8+ T cells sorted from blood. Receptors were obtained from a woman aged 25 to 45 in good health. CDR3s include the opening cysteine and the closing phenylalanine or tryptophan. D genes are given only for firm matches. Not every row has a clone size; where given, it reads once, few, many or a size class.

CDR3 DNA,CDR3 protein,J gene,clone size,D gene,V gene
TGTGCCAGCAGCCCTACAGGGGGAGACTACGAGCAGTACTTC,CASSPTGGDYEQYF,TRBJ2-7,NA,TRBD1,TRBV27
TGCAGCGTGATAACTAGCGGGAGCACAGATACGCAGTATTTT,CSVITSGSTDTQYF,TRBJ2-3,once,TRBD2,TRBV29-1
TGTGCCAGCAGTTACTCTAGGGCAGATTCCAACTATGGCTACACCTTC,CASSYSRADSNYGYTF,TRBJ1-2,NA,NA,TRBV6-5
TGTGCCAGCTCTTTAGCGGGAGAAGGGTACGAGCAGTACTTC,CASSLAGEGYEQYF,TRBJ2-7,NA,TRBD2,TRBV28
TGTGCCAGCAGCTTGGTAAGTTCCGAGCAGTACTTC,CASSLVSSEQYF,TRBJ2-7,NA,NA,TRBV5-6
TGTGCCAGCAATCCCCAGGCGGTAGAGTACAATGAGCAGTTCTTC,CASNPQAVEYNEQFF,TRBJ2-1,once,NA,TRBV27
TGTGCCAGCAGCCGCGCGGGAAGTGAGCAGTACTTC,CASSRAGSEQYF,TRBJ2-7,NA,NA,TRBV7-9
TGTGCCATCAGTGAGTCCGACTCCCCGAGCTCCTACGAGCAGTACTTC,CAISESDSPSSYEQYF,TRBJ2-7,NA,NA,TRBV10-3
TGCGCCAGCAGCTGGAACGGGGAAAAACTGTTTTTT,CASSWNGEKLFF,TRBJ1-4,NA,NA,TRBV5-1
TGTGCCAGCAGCCAAGATCCATCGAGACTAGCGGTTCAGGAGCAGTACTTC,CASSQDPSRLAVQEQYF,TRBJ2-7,NA,TRBD2,TRBV14
TGTGCCAGCAGTTACCGAACGGGGGCCGATGGCTACACCTTC,CASSYRTGADGYTF,TRBJ1-2,NA,NA,TRBV6-6
TGTGCCAGCAGTTTACCCTCAGAAGCTAGCGGGAGTCTGTACGAGCAGTACTTC,CASSLPSEASGSLYEQYF,TRBJ2-7,NA,TRBD2,TRBV28
TGTGCCAGCAGCTTGGGCCGTTCTAACTATGGCTACACCTTC,CASSLGRSNYGYTF,TRBJ1-2,once,NA,TRBV5-6
TGTGCCAGTAGACAGGACGGGAGGTACAATGAGCAGTTCTTC,CASRQDGRYNEQFF,TRBJ2-1,NA,NA,TRBV28
TGTGCCAGCAGCATGGACCCGGGACAGGGGTTGAATGAGCAGTTCTTC,CASSMDPGQGLNEQFF,TRBJ2-1,once,TRBD1,TRBV7-9
TGTGCCAGCTCACACTGGGACAGAAGCCTCTACGAGCAGTACTTC,CASSHWDRSLYEQYF,TRBJ2-7,NA,TRBD1,TRBV18
TGCGCCAGCAGCCAATCGGACGGGGTGACCGGGGAGCTGTTTTTT,CASSQSDGVTGELFF,TRBJ2-2,NA,NA,TRBV4-1
TGTGCCTGGGGTTACAGGGTCTCCTACGAGCAGTACTTC,CAWGYRVSYEQYF,TRBJ2-7,NA,NA,TRBV30
TGTGCCAGCAGCGTTTTTCTCACCGGGGAGCTGTTTTTT,CASSVFLTGELFF,TRBJ2-2,NA,NA,TRBV9
TGTGCCAGCAGTGCCGGGGCCTTCCCGGCCTCGCCCTACAATGAGCAGTTCTTC,CASSAGAFPASPYNEQFF,TRBJ2-1,NA,NA,TRBV6-4
TGCGCCAGCAGCTTTTACGCCTCCATGAACACTGAAGCTTTCTTT,CASSFYASMNTEAFF,TRBJ1-1,NA,NA,TRBV5-1
TGTGCCAGCAGCAAAGTGGGGACAGGGGTCAATCAGCCCCAGCATTTT,CASSKVGTGVNQPQHF,TRBJ1-5,NA,NA,TRBV21-1
TGCGCCAGCAGCCCTAACAGGGGCTATGGCTACACCTTC,CASSPNRGYGYTF,TRBJ1-2,few,TRBD1,TRBV4-1
TGTGCCACCAGTGAACAAGAGACCCAGTACTTC,CATSEQETQYF,TRBJ2-5,NA,NA,TRBV15
TGCGCCAGCAGCCAAGAAGGGCTAGCGGGAGAGTCCTACGAGCAGTACTTC,CASSQEGLAGESYEQYF,TRBJ2-7,NA,TRBD2,TRBV4-1
TGTGCCAGCAGTGGGAGACAGGGCAACACCGGGGAGCTGTTTTTT,CASSGRQGNTGELFF,TRBJ2-2,NA,TRBD1,TRBV2
TGTGCCAGCAGCCAAGATGGGGACAATGAGCAGTTCTTC,CASSQDGDNEQFF,TRBJ2-1,NA,NA,TRBV4-2
TGTGCCAGCAGTTTACTAGGGACAGCGATTTACGAGCAGTACTTC,CASSLLGTAIYEQYF,TRBJ2-7,NA,TRBD1,TRBV27
TGTGCCAGCTCACCATGGGACAGGGGGACCTACGAGCAGTACTTC,CASSPWDRGTYEQYF,TRBJ2-7,NA,TRBD1,TRBV18
TGCGCCAGCAGCCCTGGCCCGGGAGTTGGTCCCGGGGAGCTGTTTTTT,CASSPGPGVGPGELFF,TRBJ2-2,once,NA,TRBV5-1
TGTGCCTGGACGTTCGGGCGGGGGGAGACCCAGTACTTC,CAWTFGRGETQYF,TRBJ2-5,NA,TRBD2,TRBV30
TGTGCCACCAAAGAACTCGGGGGCACTGAAGCTTTCTTT,CATKELGGTEAFF,TRBJ1-1,NA,NA,TRBV27
TGTGCCAGCAGCTTAGATCAGGAGAATGAGCAGTTCTTC,CASSLDQENEQFF,TRBJ2-1,NA,NA,TRBV11-3
TGTGCCAGCAGCCTCAGGGGCGCGGGGAATCAGCCCCAGCATTTT,CASSLRGAGNQPQHF,TRBJ1-5,NA,NA,TRBV6-1
TGTGCCAGCAGTTTTGGACATGGGACAGGGGTCCACGAGCAGTACTTC,CASSFGHGTGVHEQYF,TRBJ2-7,NA,TRBD1,TRBV27
TGTGCCAGTAGTATTCCCGACAACCGCGGGGTAGGGACCCAGTACTTC,CASSIPDNRGVGTQYF,TRBJ2-5,NA,NA,TRBV19
TGTGCCAGCAGTTCGCAGTGGGGAGACACCGGGGAGCTGTTTTTT,CASSSQWGDTGELFF,TRBJ2-2,NA,NA,TRBV27
TGTGCCAGCAGCCGACCTCCCCCGGGACCTACCTACGAGCAGTACTTC,CASSRPPPGPTYEQYF,TRBJ2-7,NA,NA,TRBV27
TGTGCCAGCAGCTCCGCGAAGGGGCCCCATCAGCCCCAGCATTTT,CASSSAKGPHQPQHF,TRBJ1-5,NA,NA,TRBV7-9
TGTGCCAGCAGCGTAGGGACTAGCGGGAGTTTCGATGAGCAGTTCTTC,CASSVGTSGSFDEQFF,TRBJ2-1,NA,TRBD2,TRBV9
TGTGCCAGCAGCCAAATGCACCGGCAGGCGGACACTGAAGCTTTCTTT,CASSQMHRQADTEAFF,TRBJ1-1,NA,NA,TRBV7-8
TGTGCCAGCAGTTCGTACAACACCGGGACAGGGGGCTACAATCAGCCCCAGCATTTT,CASSSYNTGTGGYNQPQHF,TRBJ1-5,NA,TRBD1,TRBV28
TGCGCCAGCAGTGGCGACCGGGACAGGGAGGAAGGAGAGCAGTACTTC,CASSGDRDREEGEQYF,TRBJ2-7,NA,TRBD1,TRBV10-1
TGTGCCAGCAGGCAATGGAGGGGGTTGCCTGAAGCTTTCTTT,CASRQWRGLPEAFF,TRBJ1-1,NA,NA,TRBV11-2
TGCAGCGTTGAATTCCGCGGACACTATGGCTACACCTTC,CSVEFRGHYGYTF,TRBJ1-2,NA,NA,TRBV29-1
TGTGCCAGCAGTTTATCTTATCCGGTGGTGAATGAGCAGTTCTTC,CASSLSYPVVNEQFF,TRBJ2-1,NA,NA,TRBV28
TGTGCCAGCAGGGTGGACAGGGGAGATTATGGCTACACCTTC,CASRVDRGDYGYTF,TRBJ1-2,few,TRBD1,TRBV5-4
TGTGCCAGCAGTGAATATGGGACGGACTATGGCTACACCTTC,CASSEYGTDYGYTF,TRBJ1-2,NA,NA,TRBV25-1
TGTGTTGGACTAGCGGGAGCCGACGAGCAGTACTTC,CVGLAGADEQYF,TRBJ2-7,NA,TRBD2,TRBV7-6
TGTGCCAGCAGCCCAGACAGGGGGAGCTCCTACGAGCAGTACTTC,CASSPDRGSSYEQYF,TRBJ2-7,NA,TRBD1,TRBV7-9
TGTGCTAGTGGCCCTTCGGGGGCTGAAGCTTTCTTT,CASGPSGAEAFF,TRBJ1-1,NA,NA,TRBV12-5
TGTGCCAGCAGTTTAGGAGACAGGAACGAAAAACTGTTTTTT,CASSLGDRNEKLFF,TRBJ1-4,NA,NA,TRBV28
TGTGCCATATCACAGGGGCCCGCCGGGGAGCTGTTTTTT,CAISQGPAGELFF,TRBJ2-2,once,TRBD1,TRBV30
TGTGCCAGTAGTCTAGACTCCTACGAGCAGTACTTC,CASSLDSYEQYF,TRBJ2-7,NA,NA,TRBV19
TGTGCCAGCAGCTTAGGGGGTAGACCCTACGAGCAGTACTTC,CASSLGGRPYEQYF,TRBJ2-7,once,NA,TRBV7-9
TGTGCCAGCAGTTCTAGCGGGTACGAGCAGTACTTC,CASSSSGYEQYF,TRBJ2-7,NA,TRBD2,TRBV27
TGCGCCAGCAGCCAATTAAGGGCAGATACGCAGTATTTT,CASSQLRADTQYF,TRBJ2-3,NA,NA,TRBV4-1
TGTGCCACCAAGGGACAGGGGACCTATGGCTACACCTTC,CATKGQGTYGYTF,TRBJ1-2,NA,TRBD1,TRBV15